This T cell receptor beta chain originates from a study of blood T cell repertoires in COVID-19. Looking at the study overall: Sites across the United States, Italy and Spain contributed samples from acute and convalescent COVID-19.

Data came from immunoSEQ multiplex PCR; TCRdb stores just in-frame clones and leaves some out. The table has some 260,000 clones, 75% to 95% seen once. The CDR3 consists of 17 residues. Germline V CDR1 and CDR2: LGHDT, YNNKEL (reference sequence). V dropped 1 base and J dropped 8; count of bases not matched to a gene: 10. This clonotype was obtained from a woman between 18 and 30 years old who had recovered from COVID-19. The rearrangement uses TRBV3-1 (or the pseudogene TRBV3-2) and TRBJ2-1, with TRBD2 matching over 11 bases. The sequencing input was PBMCs or T cells enriched from blood (not recorded which). CDR3 nucleotides: TGTGCCAGCAGCCAAGGTTATGTAGCGGGAGGGCATTATGAGCAGTTCTTC. It translates to CASSQGYVAGGHYEQFF.